This is a list of T cell receptor beta chains from one sample in a study of PD-1 blockade in classical Hodgkin lymphoma. TCRdb's copy holds only in-frame clones and misses some; the assay was immunoSEQ multiplex PCR. The sample consists of about 7,700 clones, more than 80% of them appearing once. Here the sequenced sample was CD4+ T cells from blood, taken at baseline. The source is a human donor with classical Hodgkin lymphoma. Both conserved end residues are part of each CDR3. Fields, in order: CDR3 protein, CDR3 DNA, J gene, D gene, V gene, clone size. The D gene is left open where the match is weak. Some rows mark clone size as missing; the rest say once, few, many or name a class of expanded clone.

CATSRAIMGQGANYGYTF,TGTGCCACCAGCAGAGCTATTATGGGGCAGGGCGCTAACTATGGCTACACCTTC,TRBJ1-2,.,TRBV15,.
CASTRGLAGYEQYF,TGTGCCAGCACCCGCGGACTAGCAGGTTACGAGCAGTACTTC,TRBJ2-7,TRBD2,TRBV9,.
CASSQDPSGRRETQYF,TGCGCCAGCAGCCAAGATCCTAGCGGGAGGAGAGAGACCCAGTACTTC,TRBJ2-5,TRBD2,TRBV4-1,.
CASSLGPRLGRGRDTEAFF,TGTGCCAGCAGCTTAGGCCCGCGATTGGGTAGGGGGCGCGACACTGAAGCTTTCTTT,TRBJ1-1,TRBD1,TRBV13,.
CASKARGESYEQYF,TGTGCCAGCAAAGCACGAGGGGAATCCTACGAGCAGTACTTC,TRBJ2-7,.,TRBV2,.
CASSVVSEAFF,TGTGCCAGCAGCGTAGTTTCCGAAGCTTTCTTT,TRBJ1-1,.,TRBV9,.
CASSAGWALSYEQYF,TGTGCCAGCAGCGCGGGATGGGCCCTCTCCTACGAGCAGTACTTC,TRBJ2-7,.,TRBV21-1,.
CASTGQSIYGYTF,TGTGCCAGTACGGGACAGTCTATCTATGGCTACACCTTC,TRBJ1-2,TRBD1,TRBV28,.
CASSLIGDRVYNEQFF,TGTGCCAGCAGCTTGATTGGGGACAGGGTTTACAATGAGCAGTTCTTC,TRBJ2-1,TRBD1,TRBV5-6,.
CASSLEGFSGSTDTQYF,TGTGCCAGCAGCTTAGAGGGATTTTCGGGTAGCACAGATACGCAGTATTTT,TRBJ2-3,.,TRBV7-9,.
CASRRTGVGELFF,TGTGCCAGCCGTCGGACAGGGGTCGGGGAGCTGTTTTTT,TRBJ2-2,TRBD1,TRBV9,.
CASSANTGGVNQPQHF,TGTGCCAGCTCAGCGAACACAGGGGGGGTCAATCAGCCCCAGCATTTT,TRBJ1-5,TRBD1,TRBV18,.
CASSYGLAYEQYF,TGTGCCAGCAGTTACGGACTAGCGTACGAGCAGTACTTC,TRBJ2-7,TRBD2,TRBV6-5,.
CASSIYTDTQYF,TGTGCCAGCAGTATATACACAGATACGCAGTATTTT,TRBJ2-3,.,TRBV27,.
CASSPSGRSPLHF,TGTGCCAGCAGTCCTAGTGGAAGGTCACCCCTCCACTTT,TRBJ1-6,.,TRBV28,.
CAIRVTGDQPQHF,TGTGCCATCAGGGTGACAGGGGATCAGCCCCAGCATTTT,TRBJ1-5,TRBD1,TRBV10-3,.
CASSVEGWAGEIDTQYF,TGTGCCAGCAGCGTAGAAGGGTGGGCAGGGGAGATAGATACGCAGTATTTT,TRBJ2-3,.,TRBV9,.
CAYSILREQYF,TGTGCCTACAGCATCCTTCGCGAGCAGTACTTC,TRBJ2-7,.,TRBV2,.
CASSASIRFDSYYGYTF,TGTGCCAGCAGCGCATCCATCCGGTTCGACAGCTATTATGGCTACACCTTC,TRBJ1-2,.,TRBV9,.
CASSPIDRPYEQYF,TGTGCCAGCAGTCCGATCGACAGGCCCTACGAGCAGTACTTC,TRBJ2-7,.,TRBV27,.
CASRDRDRGEETQYF,TGTGCCAGCAGAGATCGGGACAGGGGGGAGGAGACCCAGTACTTC,TRBJ2-5,TRBD1,TRBV2,.
CASSFLGVSGANVLTF,TGCGCCAGCAGCTTTTTAGGAGTCTCTGGGGCCAACGTCCTGACTTTC,TRBJ2-6,.,TRBV5-1,.
CSVKGGTPDQETQYF,TGCAGCGTCAAAGGGGGGACGCCGGACCAAGAGACCCAGTACTTC,TRBJ2-5,.,TRBV29-1,.
CASSPGLAGGDEQFF,TGCGCCAGCAGCCCGGGACTAGCGGGGGGGGACGAGCAGTTCTTC,TRBJ2-1,TRBD2,TRBV5-1,.
CASSLGREVYGYTF,TGTGCCAGCAGCTTGGGGAGGGAGGTCTATGGCTACACCTTC,TRBJ1-2,.,TRBV5-4,.
CASTINRGPYYEQYF,TGTGCCAGCACCATCAATCGGGGTCCCTACTACGAGCAGTACTTC,TRBJ2-7,.,TRBV6-6,.
CASSSGRGPQHF,TGCGCCAGCAGCAGCGGCCGCGGGCCCCAGCATTTT,TRBJ1-5,.,TRBV4-1,.
CASRGRSGEKLFF,TGTGCCAGCAGGGGGCGCAGCGGTGAAAAACTGTTTTTT,TRBJ1-4,.,TRBV6-5,few
CASSLGDSYEQYF,TGTGCCAGCAGCTTGGGGGACAGCTACGAGCAGTACTTC,TRBJ2-7,TRBD1,TRBV7-2,.
CASSEHGLPPSNLADTQYF,TGTGCCAGCAGTGAACACGGCCTACCCCCTAGCAATTTGGCAGATACGCAGTATTTT,TRBJ2-3,.,TRBV2,.
CASSNLLAGAQETQYF,TGTGCCAGTAGTAACCTTTTAGCGGGAGCCCAAGAGACCCAGTACTTC,TRBJ2-5,TRBD2,TRBV19,once
CASGQGQGSTDTQYF,TGCGCCAGCGGCCAGGGACAGGGGAGCACAGATACGCAGTATTTT,TRBJ2-3,TRBD1,TRBV5-1,.
CASSLPLTSVQIYNEQFF,TGTGCCAGCAGCCTACCTCTTACTAGCGTACAAATATACAATGAGCAGTTCTTC,TRBJ2-1,TRBD2,TRBV28,.
CASRTGGPTGELFF,TGTGCCAGCAGGACAGGGGGCCCGACCGGGGAGCTGTTTTTT,TRBJ2-2,TRBD1,TRBV2,.
CASSATSLAGDTQYF,TGCGCCAGCAGCGCAACATCACTAGCGGGCGATACGCAGTATTTT,TRBJ2-3,TRBD2,TRBV5-1,few
CASRPGQTYEQYF,TGTGCCAGCAGGCCGGGACAGACCTACGAGCAGTACTTC,TRBJ2-7,TRBD1,TRBV27,.
CASSLHYGDSQETQYF,TGTGCCAGCAGCTTACATTATGGGGACAGCCAAGAGACCCAGTACTTC,TRBJ2-5,TRBD1,TRBV7-9,.
CASSLGAGNSYEQYF,TGTGCCAGCAGCTTAGGGGCAGGAAACTCCTACGAGCAGTACTTC,TRBJ2-7,.,TRBV7-6,few
CASSFEGTGATDTQYF,TGTGCCAGCAGTTTTGAAGGGACAGGGGCCACAGATACGCAGTATTTT,TRBJ2-3,TRBD1,TRBV27,.
CASSVFILGELAKNIQYF,TGTGCCAGCAGTGTTTTTATTCTCGGTGAACTAGCCAAAAACATTCAGTACTTC,TRBJ2-4,.,TRBV2,.
CASSLWRGHNEQFF,TGCGCCAGCAGCCTGTGGAGGGGGCACAATGAGCAGTTCTTC,TRBJ2-1,.,TRBV5-1,.
CASSPIEIPGVGNGYTF,TGTGCCAGCAGCCCGATTGAAATACCAGGGGTCGGGAATGGCTACACCTTC,TRBJ1-2,.,TRBV5-4,.
CASSYAGVGLAGRPLGEQYF,TGCGCCAGCAGCTACGCAGGGGTTGGGTTAGCGGGACGACCCCTCGGGGAGCAGTACTTC,TRBJ2-7,TRBD2,TRBV5-1,.
CASSPGTAAELFF,TGCGCCAGCAGCCCCGGGACAGCCGCGGAGCTGTTTTTT,TRBJ2-2,TRBD1,TRBV4-3,.
CASSPPGRSEQFF,TGCGCCAGCAGCCCGCCAGGAAGGAGTGAGCAGTTCTTC,TRBJ2-1,.,TRBV4-3,.
CASSLRGNPSYEQYF,TGTGCCAGCAGCCTGAGGGGGAACCCCTCCTACGAGCAGTACTTC,TRBJ2-7,.,TRBV7-2,.
CASSPQGETQYF,TGTGCCAGCAGCCCCCAGGGTGAGACCCAGTACTTC,TRBJ2-5,.,TRBV7-9,.
CASSLMGGQGNEQFF,TGTGCCAGCAGCTTAATGGGGGGACAGGGCAATGAGCAGTTCTTC,TRBJ2-1,TRBD1,TRBV7-9,.
CASSQVAGGLRNGGELFF,TGCGCCAGCAGCCAAGTGGCGGGGGGGCTAAGGAACGGCGGGGAGCTGTTTTTT,TRBJ2-2,TRBD2,TRBV4-1,.
CASSQPRTGADTQYF,TGCGCCAGCAGCCAACCTAGGACAGGGGCAGATACGCAGTATTTT,TRBJ2-3,TRBD1,TRBV5-1,.
CASSPPEAGGNNQPQHF,TGTGCCAGCTCACCACCGGAGGCAGGGGGGAACAATCAGCCCCAGCATTTT,TRBJ1-5,TRBD1,TRBV18,.
CASTFSSGNTIYF,TGCGCCAGCACCTTCAGTTCTGGAAACACCATATATTTT,TRBJ1-3,.,TRBV5-1,.